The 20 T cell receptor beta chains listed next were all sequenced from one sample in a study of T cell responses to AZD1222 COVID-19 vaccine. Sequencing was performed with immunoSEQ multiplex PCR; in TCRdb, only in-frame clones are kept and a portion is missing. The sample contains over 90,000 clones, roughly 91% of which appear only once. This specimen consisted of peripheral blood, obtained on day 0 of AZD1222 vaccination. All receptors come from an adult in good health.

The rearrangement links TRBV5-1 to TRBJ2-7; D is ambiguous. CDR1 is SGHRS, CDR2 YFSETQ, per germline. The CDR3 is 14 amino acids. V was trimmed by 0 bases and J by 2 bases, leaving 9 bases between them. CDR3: CASSLAGQTYEQYF. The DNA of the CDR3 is TGCGCCAGCAGCTTGGCAGGCCAGACCTACGAGCAGTACTTC.

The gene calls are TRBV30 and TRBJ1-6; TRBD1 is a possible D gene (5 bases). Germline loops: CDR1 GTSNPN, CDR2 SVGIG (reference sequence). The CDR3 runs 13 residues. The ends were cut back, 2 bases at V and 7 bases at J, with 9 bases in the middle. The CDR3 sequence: CAWSRQGNSPLHF. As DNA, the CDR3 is TGTGCCTGGAGTCGGCAGGGAAATTCACCCCTCCACTTT. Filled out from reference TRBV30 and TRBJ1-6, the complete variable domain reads SQTIHQWPATLVQPVGSPLSLECTVEGTSNPNLYWYRQAAGRGLQLLFYSVGIGQISSEVPQNLSASRPQDRQFILSSKKLLLSDSGFYLCAWSRQGNSPLHFGNGTRLTVT.

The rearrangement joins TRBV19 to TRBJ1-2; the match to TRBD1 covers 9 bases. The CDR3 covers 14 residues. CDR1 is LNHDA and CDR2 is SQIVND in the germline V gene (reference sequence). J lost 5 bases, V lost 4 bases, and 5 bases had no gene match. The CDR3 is CASSSMDRGYGYTF. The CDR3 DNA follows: TGTGCCAGTAGTAGTATGGACAGGGGATATGGCTACACCTTC.

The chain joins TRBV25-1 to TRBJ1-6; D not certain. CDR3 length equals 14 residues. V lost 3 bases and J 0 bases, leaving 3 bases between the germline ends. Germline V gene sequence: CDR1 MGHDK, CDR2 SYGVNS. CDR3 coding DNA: TGTGCCAGCAGTGACAGCTCCTATAATTCACCCCTCCACTTT. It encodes CASSDSSYNSPLHF.

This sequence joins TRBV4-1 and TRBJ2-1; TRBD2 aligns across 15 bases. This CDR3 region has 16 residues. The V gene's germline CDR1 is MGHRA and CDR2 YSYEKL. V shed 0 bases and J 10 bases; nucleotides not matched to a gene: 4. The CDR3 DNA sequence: TGCGCCAGCAGCCAAGATTTGGGGACTAGCGGGGGGGAGCAGTTCTTC. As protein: CASSQDLGTSGGEQFF.

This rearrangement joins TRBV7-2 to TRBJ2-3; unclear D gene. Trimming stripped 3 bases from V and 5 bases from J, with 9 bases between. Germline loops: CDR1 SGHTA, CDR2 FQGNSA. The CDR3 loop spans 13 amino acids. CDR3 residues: CASSLSVGDTQYF. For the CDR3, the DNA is TGTGCCAGCAGCTTGAGCGTTGGAGATACGCAGTATTTT.

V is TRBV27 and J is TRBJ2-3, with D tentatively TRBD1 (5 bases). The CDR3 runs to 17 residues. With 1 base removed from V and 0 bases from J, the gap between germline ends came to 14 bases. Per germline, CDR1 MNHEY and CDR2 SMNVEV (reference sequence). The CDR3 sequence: CASSLWFGAFSTDTQYF. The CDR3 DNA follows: TGTGCCAGCAGTTTATGGTTTGGGGCCTTTAGCACAGATACGCAGTATTTT.

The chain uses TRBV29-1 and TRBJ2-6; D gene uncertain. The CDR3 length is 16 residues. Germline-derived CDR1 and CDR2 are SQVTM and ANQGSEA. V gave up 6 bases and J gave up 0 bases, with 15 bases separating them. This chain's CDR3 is CSVHDGGSSGANVLTF. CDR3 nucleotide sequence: TGCAGCGTGCACGACGGCGGCAGCTCTGGGGCCAACGTCCTGACTTTC.

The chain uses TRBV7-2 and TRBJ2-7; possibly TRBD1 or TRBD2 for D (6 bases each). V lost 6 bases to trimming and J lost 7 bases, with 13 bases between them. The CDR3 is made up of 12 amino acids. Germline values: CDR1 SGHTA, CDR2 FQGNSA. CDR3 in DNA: TGTGCCAGCAGTCCCTTAGGGGGGGAGCAGTACTTC. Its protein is CASSPLGGEQYF.

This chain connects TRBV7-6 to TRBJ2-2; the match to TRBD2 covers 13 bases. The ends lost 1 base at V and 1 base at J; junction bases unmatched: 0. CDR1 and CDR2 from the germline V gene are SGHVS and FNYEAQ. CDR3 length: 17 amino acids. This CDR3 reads CASSLGLAGGNTGELFF. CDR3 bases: TGTGCCAGCAGCTTAGGACTAGCGGGGGGGAACACCGGGGAGCTGTTTTTT.

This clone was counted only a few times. CDR3 residues: CASSPSETYEQYF. The CDR3 coding sequence is TGTGCCAGCAGCCCGTCCGAGACCTACGAGCAGTACTTC. The V gene is TRBV3-1 (or the pseudogene TRBV3-2), the J gene TRBJ2-7; D is unresolved. There are 13 residues in the CDR3. Germline values: CDR1 LGHDT, CDR2 YNNKEL (reference sequence). V shed 4 bases and J shed 2 bases, with 9 bases lying between them.

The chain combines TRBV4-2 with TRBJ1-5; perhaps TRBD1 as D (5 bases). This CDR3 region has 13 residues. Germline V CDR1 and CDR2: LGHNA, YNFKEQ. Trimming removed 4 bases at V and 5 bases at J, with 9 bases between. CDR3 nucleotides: TGTGCCAGCAGCCGACTGGGGGATCAGCCCCAGCATTTT. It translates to CASSRLGDQPQHF.

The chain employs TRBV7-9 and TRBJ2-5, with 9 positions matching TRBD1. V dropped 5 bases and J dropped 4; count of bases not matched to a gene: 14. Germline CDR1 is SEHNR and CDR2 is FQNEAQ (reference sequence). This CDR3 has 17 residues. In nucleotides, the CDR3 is TGTGCCAGCAGCCAGGGCGGGACAGGGATGAGGGGAGAGACCCAGTACTTC. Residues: CASSQGGTGMRGETQYF.

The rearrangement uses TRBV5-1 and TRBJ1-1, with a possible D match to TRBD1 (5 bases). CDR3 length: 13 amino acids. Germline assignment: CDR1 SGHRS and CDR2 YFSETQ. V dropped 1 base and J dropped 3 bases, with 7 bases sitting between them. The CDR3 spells CASSLLGDTEAFF. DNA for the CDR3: TGCGCCAGCAGCTTGCTAGGGGACACTGAAGCTTTCTTT.

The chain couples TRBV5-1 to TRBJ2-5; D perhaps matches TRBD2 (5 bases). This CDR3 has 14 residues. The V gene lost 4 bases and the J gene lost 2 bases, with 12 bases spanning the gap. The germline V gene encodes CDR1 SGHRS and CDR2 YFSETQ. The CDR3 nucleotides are TGCGCCAGCAGCGCTCCGGGATTTCAAGAGACCCAGTACTTC. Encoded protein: CASSAPGFQETQYF.

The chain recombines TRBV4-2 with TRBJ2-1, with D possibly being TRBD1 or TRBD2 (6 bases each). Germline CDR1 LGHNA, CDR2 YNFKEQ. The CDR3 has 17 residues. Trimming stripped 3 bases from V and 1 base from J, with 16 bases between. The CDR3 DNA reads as TGTGCCAGCAGCCAGGAGGAGGGGGGCCCTTCCTACAATGAGCAGTTCTTC. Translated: CASSQEEGGPSYNEQFF.

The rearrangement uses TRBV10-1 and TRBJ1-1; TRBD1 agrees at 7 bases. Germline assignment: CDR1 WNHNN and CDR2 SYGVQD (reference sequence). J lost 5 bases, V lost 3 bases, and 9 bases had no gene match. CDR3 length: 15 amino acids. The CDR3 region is CASSEATGKWTEAFF. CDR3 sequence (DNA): TGCGCCAGCAGTGAAGCGACAGGGAAATGGACTGAAGCTTTCTTT.

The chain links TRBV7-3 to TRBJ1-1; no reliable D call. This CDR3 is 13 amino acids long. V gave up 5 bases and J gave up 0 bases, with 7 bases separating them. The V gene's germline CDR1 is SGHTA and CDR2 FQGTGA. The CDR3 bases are TGTGCCAGCAGCCCCAGTGTGAACACTGAAGCTTTCTTT. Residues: CASSPSVNTEAFF.

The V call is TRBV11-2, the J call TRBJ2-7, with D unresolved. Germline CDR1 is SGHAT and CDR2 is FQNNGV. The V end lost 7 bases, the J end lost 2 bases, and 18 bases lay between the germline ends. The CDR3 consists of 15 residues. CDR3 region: CASKSISRTTYEQYF. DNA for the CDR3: TGTGCCAGCAAATCAATAAGTAGGACGACCTACGAGCAGTACTTC.

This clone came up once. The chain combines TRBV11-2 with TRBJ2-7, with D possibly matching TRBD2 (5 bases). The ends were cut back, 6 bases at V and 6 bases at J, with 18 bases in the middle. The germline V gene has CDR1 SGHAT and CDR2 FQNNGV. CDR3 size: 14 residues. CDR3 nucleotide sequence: TGTGCCAGCAGTCACTCCGCCCTTACTAGCGAGCAGTACTTC. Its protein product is CASSHSALTSEQYF.